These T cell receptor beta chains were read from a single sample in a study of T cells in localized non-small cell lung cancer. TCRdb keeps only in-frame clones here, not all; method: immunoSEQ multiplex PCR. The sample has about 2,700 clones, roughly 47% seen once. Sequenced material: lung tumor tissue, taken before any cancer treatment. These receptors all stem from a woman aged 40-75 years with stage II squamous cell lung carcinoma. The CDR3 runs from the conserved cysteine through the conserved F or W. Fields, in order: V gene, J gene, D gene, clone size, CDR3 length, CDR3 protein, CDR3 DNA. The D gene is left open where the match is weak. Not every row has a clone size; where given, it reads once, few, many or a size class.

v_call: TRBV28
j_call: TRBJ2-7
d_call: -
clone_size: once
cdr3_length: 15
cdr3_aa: CASSSPMTNSYEQYF
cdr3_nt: TGTGCCAGCAGTTCCCCGATGACTAACTCCTACGAGCAGTACTTC

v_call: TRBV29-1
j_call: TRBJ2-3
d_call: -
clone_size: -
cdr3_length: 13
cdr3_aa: CSGTVGSTDTQYF
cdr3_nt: TGCAGCGGGACCGTCGGCAGCACAGATACGCAGTATTTT

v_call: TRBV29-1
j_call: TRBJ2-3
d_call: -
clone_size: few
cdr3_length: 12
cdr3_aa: CSVRESTDTQYF
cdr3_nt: TGCAGCGTCCGCGAAAGCACAGATACGCAGTATTTT

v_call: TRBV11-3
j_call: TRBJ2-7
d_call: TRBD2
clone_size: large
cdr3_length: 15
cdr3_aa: CASSLGGRGTYEQYF
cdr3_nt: TGTGCCAGCAGCTTAGGCGGGAGGGGAACCTACGAGCAGTACTTC

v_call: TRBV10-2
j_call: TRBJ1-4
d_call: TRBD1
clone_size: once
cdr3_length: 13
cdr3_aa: CASSEQGGEKLFF
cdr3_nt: TGCGCCAGCAGTGAACAGGGGGGTGAAAAACTGTTTTTT

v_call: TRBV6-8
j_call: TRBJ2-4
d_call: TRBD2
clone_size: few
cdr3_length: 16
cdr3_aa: CASTAGSGSPENIQYF
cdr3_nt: TGTGCCAGCACTGCGGGTAGCGGGAGTCCGGAAAACATTCAGTACTTC

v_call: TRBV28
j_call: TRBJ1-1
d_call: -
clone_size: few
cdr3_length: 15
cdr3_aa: CASRGVIKMNTEAFF
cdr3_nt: TGTGCCAGCAGGGGCGTAATTAAAATGAACACTGAAGCTTTCTTT

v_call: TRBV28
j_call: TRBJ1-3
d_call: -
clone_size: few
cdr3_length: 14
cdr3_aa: CASIQTSSGNTIYF
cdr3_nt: TGTGCCAGCATTCAGACTAGCTCTGGAAACACCATATATTTT

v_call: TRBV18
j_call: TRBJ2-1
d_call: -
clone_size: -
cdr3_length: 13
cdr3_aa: CASSPQNDNEQFF
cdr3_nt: TGTGCCAGCTCACCTCAAAATGACAATGAGCAGTTCTTC

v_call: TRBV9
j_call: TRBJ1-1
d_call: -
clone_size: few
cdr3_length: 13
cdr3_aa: CASSGDGYTEAFF
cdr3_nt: TGTGCCAGCAGTGGGGACGGGTACACTGAAGCTTTCTTT

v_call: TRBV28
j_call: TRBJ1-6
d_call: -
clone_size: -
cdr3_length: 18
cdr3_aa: CASSFPTQVSSYNSPLHF
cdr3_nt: TGTGCCAGCAGTTTCCCCACCCAAGTAAGCTCCTATAATTCACCCCTCCACTTT

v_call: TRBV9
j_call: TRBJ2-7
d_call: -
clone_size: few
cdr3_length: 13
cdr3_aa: CASSLSREDEQYF
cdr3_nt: TGTGCCAGCAGTTTGAGTCGGGAAGACGAGCAGTACTTC

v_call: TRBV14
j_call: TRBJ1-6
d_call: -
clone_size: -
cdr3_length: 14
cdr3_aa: CASSRGFMDSPLHF
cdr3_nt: TGTGCCAGCAGCCGGGGGTTTATGGATTCACCCCTCCACTTT

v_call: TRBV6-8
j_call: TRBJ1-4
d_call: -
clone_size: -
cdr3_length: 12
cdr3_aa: CASRQGLGKLFF
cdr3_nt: TGTGCCAGCAGGCAGGGTCTCGGAAAACTGTTTTTT

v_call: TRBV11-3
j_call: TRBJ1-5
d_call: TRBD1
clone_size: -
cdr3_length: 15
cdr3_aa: CASSPGGSSNQPQHF
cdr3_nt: TGTGCCAGCAGCCCAGGGGGGAGTAGCAATCAGCCCCAGCATTTT

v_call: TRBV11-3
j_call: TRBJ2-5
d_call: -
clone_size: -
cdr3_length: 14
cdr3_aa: CASSSRGGGETQYF
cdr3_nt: TGTGCCAGCAGCTCACGGGGAGGCGGGGAGACCCAGTACTTC

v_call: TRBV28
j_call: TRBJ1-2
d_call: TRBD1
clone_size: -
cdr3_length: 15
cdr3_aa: CASSHRDRTGYGYTF
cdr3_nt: TGTGCCAGCAGTCATCGGGACAGAACTGGTTATGGCTACACCTTC

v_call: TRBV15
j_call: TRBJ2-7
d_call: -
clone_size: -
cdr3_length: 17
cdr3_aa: CATSRAGGRVSSYEQYF
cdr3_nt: TGTGCCACCAGCAGAGCTGGGGGGCGGGTCAGCTCCTACGAGCAGTACTTC

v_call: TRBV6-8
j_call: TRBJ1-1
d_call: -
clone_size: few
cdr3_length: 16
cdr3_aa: CAILSGTGGMNTEAFF
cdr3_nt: TGTGCCATCCTTTCCGGGACCGGCGGAATGAACACTGAAGCTTTCTTT

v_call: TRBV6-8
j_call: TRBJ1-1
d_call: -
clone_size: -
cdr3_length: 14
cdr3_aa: CASSYGGLETEAFF
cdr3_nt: TGTGCCAGCAGTTATGGGGGGCTGGAGACTGAAGCTTTCTTT

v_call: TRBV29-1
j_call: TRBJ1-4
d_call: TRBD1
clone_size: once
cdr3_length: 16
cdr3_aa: CSVAGQEGATNEKLFF
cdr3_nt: TGCAGCGTTGCCGGACAGGAGGGGGCAACTAATGAAAAACTGTTTTTT

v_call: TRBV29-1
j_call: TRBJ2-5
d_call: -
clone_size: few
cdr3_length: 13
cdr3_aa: CSVRATSGETQYF
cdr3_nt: TGCAGCGTGCGGGCCACGTCGGGAGAGACCCAGTACTTC

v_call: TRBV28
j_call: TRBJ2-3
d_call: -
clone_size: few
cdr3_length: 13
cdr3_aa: CASGGFPTDTQYF
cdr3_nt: TGTGCCAGCGGGGGATTCCCCACAGATACGCAGTATTTT

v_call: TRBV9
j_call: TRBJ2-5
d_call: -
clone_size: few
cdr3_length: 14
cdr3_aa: CASSEGLRRETQYF
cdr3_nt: TGTGCCAGCAGTGAAGGGCTTCGAAGAGAGACCCAGTACTTC

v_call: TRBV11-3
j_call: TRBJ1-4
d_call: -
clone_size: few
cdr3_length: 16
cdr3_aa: CASSLGRATGNEKLFF
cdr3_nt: TGTGCCAGCAGCTTAGGCCGGGCTACAGGGAATGAAAAACTGTTTTTT

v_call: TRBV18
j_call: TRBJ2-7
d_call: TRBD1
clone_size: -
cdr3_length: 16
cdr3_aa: CASSPAVGQGAVEQYF
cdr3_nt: TGTGCCAGCTCACCAGCGGTTGGACAGGGGGCGGTTGAGCAGTACTTC

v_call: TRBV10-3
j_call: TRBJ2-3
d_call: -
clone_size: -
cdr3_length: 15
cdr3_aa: CAISEHDPITDTQYF
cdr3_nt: TGTGCCATCAGTGAGCACGACCCCATCACAGATACGCAGTATTTT